This T cell receptor beta chain was sequenced for a study of CD8+ T cells in alopecia areata. Study findings and constraints: More clonal than normal scalp was lesional scalp, particularly alopecia totalis/universalis. A large proportion of expanded lesional clones were detected persisting in scalp and blood during tofacitinib.

Concerning this clone itself: The target antigen is unknown.

The treatment is: oral pan-JAK inhibitor, 5-10 mg twice daily. The V end was cut by 6 bases, the J end by 7 bases, with 12 bases between. The CDR3 is 13 amino acids. Germline CDR1 and CDR2: WSHSY and SAAADI. Extracted RNA was reverse transcribed into cDNA, the sequencing template. Measured with immunoSEQ multiplex PCR; TCRdb has only the in-frame clones, and not every one. The sample lists over 85,000 clones, 70% to 80% occurring once. The TCR sequence derives from a human donor with alopecia areata. The sample in question was CD8+ T cells sorted from blood, obtained between weeks 43 and 45, from a patient treated with tofacitinib. This chain uses TRBV10-2 with TRBJ1-4, with unresolved D. CDR3 DNA sequence: TGCGCCAGCAGGGGGATGAGCGGTGAAAAACTGTTTTTT. Translation: CASRGMSGEKLFF.